A single sample is the source of the 17 T cell receptor beta chains below, sequenced in a study of shared clonotypes between healthy human individuals. Produced via immunoSEQ multiplex PCR; TCRdb's table is partial and in-frame only. Of hundreds of thousands of clones detected, approximately 79% appear once; the ten largest clones hold about 1.8%. Source material: memory CD4+ T cells sorted from blood. Subset given: CD45RA-negative fraction. These receptors all stem from a woman aged 25 to 39 in good health.

The CDR3 DNA sequence: TGTGCCAGCAGCTTAGTTAATCTATTCGGGGAGCTGTTTTTT. Translated, it gives CASSLVNLFGELFF. This chain joins TRBV11-2 and TRBJ2-2; D uncertain. The V end lost 1 base, the J end lost 7 bases, and 10 bases lay between the germline ends. This CDR3 is 14 amino acids long. The germline CDR1 and CDR2 sequences are SGHAT and FQNNGV. The full variable domain, rest sourced from reference TRBV11-2 and TRBJ2-2, is EAGVAQSPRYKIIEKRQSVAFWCNPISGHATLYWYQQILGQGPKLLIQFQNNGVVDDSQLPKDRFSAERLKGVDSTLKIQPAKLEDSAVYLCASSLVNLFGELFFGEGSRLTVL.

The chain employs TRBV4-2 and TRBJ2-1, with TRBD1 as a possible D gene (6 bases). The CDR3 runs 15 residues. With 3 bases removed from V and 5 bases from J, the gap between germline ends came to 14 bases. CDR1 is LGHNA, CDR2 YNFKEQ, per germline. The CDR3 coding sequence is TGTGCCAGCAGCCATAGCGACAGGACAAACAATGAGCAGTTCTTC. This gives the protein CASSHSDRTNNEQFF.

The genes are TRBV29-1 and TRBJ2-1; 11 bases line up with TRBD2. The V and J ends lost 3 bases and 9 bases, in that order; junction bases with no gene match: 7. This CDR3 region has 14 residues. Germline-derived CDR1 and CDR2 are SQVTM and ANQGSEA. CDR3 loop: CSVDSSSGRSEQFF. Here the CDR3 DNA reads TGCAGCGTTGACTCCTCTAGCGGGAGGAGTGAGCAGTTCTTC.

Regarding this clone: This clone may be a read error of a much larger clone one base away. The CDR3: CSVEKEPDTQYF. In DNA form, the CDR3 reads TGCAGCGTTGAAAAGGAGCCAGATACGCAGTATTTT. The rearrangement joins TRBV29-1 to TRBJ2-3; D is ambiguous. V lost 2 bases and J 4 bases, leaving 7 bases between the germline ends. The CDR3 is made up of 12 amino acids. CDR1 and CDR2 from the germline V gene are SQVTM and ANQGSEA.

As concerns this clone: Other DNA sequences within the sample encode an identical CDR3. CDR3 residues: CASSKDSGGYNEQFF. CDR3 coding DNA: TGCGCCAGCAGCAAGGACAGCGGGGGTTACAATGAGCAGTTCTTC. The chain has TRBV5-1 and TRBJ2-1; TRBD2 matches 8 bases. Germline trimming cut 4 bases from V and 4 bases from J; bases unmatched to any gene: 7. Germline CDR1 SGHRS, CDR2 YFSETQ. CDR3 size: 15 residues.

The rearrangement links TRBV6-5 to TRBJ2-7; possibly TRBD1 or TRBD2 for D (6 bases each). Trimming removed 2 bases from V and 5 bases from J, with 13 bases in between. The CDR3 runs to 14 residues. The germline V gene has CDR1 MNHEY and CDR2 SVGAGI. This CDR3 reads CASSYAPGAHEQYF. The CDR3 DNA reads TGTGCCAGCAGTTACGCCCCGGGGGCCCACGAGCAGTACTTC.

This sequence joins TRBV10-2 and TRBJ2-3; D gene unclear. V lost 0 bases and J 5 bases, leaving 12 bases between the germline ends. The CDR3 totals 15 residues. Germline V gene lookup returns CDR1 WSHSY and CDR2 SAAADI. CDR3 amino acids: CASSESNRPGDTQYF. CDR3 nucleotides: TGCGCCAGCAGTGAGTCGAATAGGCCTGGAGATACGCAGTATTTT.

The chain carries TRBV19 and TRBJ1-5; 9 nucleotides align to TRBD1. Per the germline V gene, CDR1 is LNHDA and CDR2 is SQIVND (reference sequence). The CDR3 length is 16 residues. V was pared by 3 bases and J by 4 bases, with 7 bases of the junction left unmatched. CDR3 region: CASSIKDRGLNQPQHF. CDR3 DNA: TGTGCCAGTAGTATTAAGGACAGGGGCCTAAATCAGCCCCAGCATTTT.

The chain combines TRBV5-6 with TRBJ2-1; a weak D match, TRBD1 (6 bases). Looked up from germline, CDR1 is SGHDT and CDR2 is YYEEEE. The V end was cut by 1 base, the J end by 2 bases, with 10 bases between. CDR3 size: 15 residues. The CDR3 reads CASSLLGQAYNEQFF. The CDR3 region has the DNA TGTGCCAGCAGCTTGTTGGGACAAGCCTACAATGAGCAGTTCTTC.

This clone was seen just once. The genes are TRBV5-4 and TRBJ2-7; TRBD2 aligns across 10 bases. V trimming: 1 base; J trimming: 2 bases; junction bases outside the gene matches: 6. The CDR3 has 16 residues. Germline-derived CDR1 and CDR2 are SGHNT and YYREEE (reference sequence). CDR3 coding DNA: TGTGCCAGCAGCTTGTTAGCGGGAGGAACACCCTACGAGCAGTACTTC. Its protein is CASSLLAGGTPYEQYF.

A note on this clone: The same CDR3 arises from other DNA sequences in this sample as well. This CDR3 reads CASSLAQNTEAFF. CDR3 in DNA: TGCGCCAGCAGCTTGGCGCAGAACACTGAAGCTTTCTTT. This sequence joins TRBV5-1 and TRBJ1-1, with D hard to call. Trimming removed 0 bases at V and 1 base at J, with 4 bases between. The CDR3 spans 13 residues. Per germline, CDR1 SGHRS and CDR2 YFSETQ.

The CDR3 nucleotides are TGTGCCAGTAGTATGTCCGGGACAGAGAACACTGAAGCTTTCTTT. Its translation: CASSMSGTENTEAFF. V usage is TRBV19 and J usage is TRBJ1-1; 7 nucleotides line up with TRBD1. Germline-derived CDR1 and CDR2 are LNHDA and SQIVND (reference sequence). The CDR3 length is 15 residues. V lost 3 bases and J lost 1; bases outside the gene matches: 5.

The chain is built from TRBV7-3 and TRBJ2-2, with 7 bases lining up with TRBD2. V lost 5 bases, J lost 2 bases, and 2 bases stayed unmatched. CDR1 is SGHTA, CDR2 FQGTGA, per germline. The CDR3 covers 14 residues. CDR3: CASSRDYNTGELFF. The CDR3 DNA sequence: TGTGCCAGCAGCCGGGACTACAACACCGGGGAGCTGTTTTTT.

This sequence joins TRBV5-1 and TRBJ2-3; 8 nucleotides line up with TRBD1. The CDR3 is made up of 16 amino acids. Germline CDR1 SGHRS, CDR2 YFSETQ. Trimming cost V 4 bases and J 4 bases; bases outside gene matches: 11. CDR3 nucleotide sequence: TGCGCCAGCAGCGAGGAGACAGGGGTCAAGTCAGATACGCAGTATTTT. Residues: CASSEETGVKSDTQYF.

The chain joins TRBV7-6 to TRBJ2-7; 7 nucleotides line up with TRBD1. Germline CDR1 reads SGHVS; CDR2 reads FNYEAQ. The length of the CDR3 is 14 residues. Unmatched junction bases numbered 5, after V lost 0 bases and J lost 6 bases. The CDR3 nucleotides read TGTGCCAGCAGCTTAGCGAAGGGGGCGGGCGAGCAGTACTTC. Encoded protein: CASSLAKGAGEQYF.

The chain has TRBV28 and TRBJ2-5; the D gene is possibly TRBD2 (5 bases). The CDR3 spans 17 residues. The ends were cut back, 2 bases at V and 2 bases at J, with 18 bases in the middle. Looked up from germline, CDR1 is MDHEN and CDR2 is SYDVKM. CDR3 sequence: CASSLSAAAGQQETQYF. CDR3 bases: TGTGCCAGCAGTTTAAGCGCAGCGGCTGGTCAGCAAGAGACCCAGTACTTC.

This chain links TRBV7-2 with TRBJ2-5; D might be TRBD1 or TRBD2, each matching 5 bases. Trimming pared 6 bases from V and 0 bases from J, leaving 11 bases between. The CDR3 runs to 14 residues. Germline V gene data show CDR1 as SGHTA and CDR2 as FQGNSA. CDR3 in amino acids: CASSRDQNQETQYF. DNA of the CDR3: TGTGCCAGCAGTCGGGACCAAAACCAAGAGACCCAGTACTTC.